This TCR beta chain was sequenced for a study of CD8 T cells in Susac syndrome. Germline V gene data show CDR1 as SQVTM and CDR2 as ANQGSEA. The CDR3 contains 14 residues. Deletions cut 8 bases from V and 4 bases from J, with 19 bases between. This clonotype appeared a single time. Each Susac syndrome patient had definite or probable disease by recently defined criteria. Random hexamers were used to reverse transcribe about 0.45 to 1 ug of RNA. TCRdb processed the immunoSEQ multiplex PCR reads anew with MiXCR; each CDR3 protein has one entry. This table holds roughly 200,000 distinct CDR3 sequences, roughly 94% found once.

The receptor comes from a human donor with Susac syndrome. The chain employs TRBV29-1 and TRBJ2-3, with D possibly being TRBD2 (7 bases). Specimen: CD4+ T cells from PBMCs. The CDR3 loop is CSTSLGGPPDTQYF. The CDR3 bases are TGCAGCACCTCCCTGGGGGGGCCCCCAGATACGCAGTATTTT.